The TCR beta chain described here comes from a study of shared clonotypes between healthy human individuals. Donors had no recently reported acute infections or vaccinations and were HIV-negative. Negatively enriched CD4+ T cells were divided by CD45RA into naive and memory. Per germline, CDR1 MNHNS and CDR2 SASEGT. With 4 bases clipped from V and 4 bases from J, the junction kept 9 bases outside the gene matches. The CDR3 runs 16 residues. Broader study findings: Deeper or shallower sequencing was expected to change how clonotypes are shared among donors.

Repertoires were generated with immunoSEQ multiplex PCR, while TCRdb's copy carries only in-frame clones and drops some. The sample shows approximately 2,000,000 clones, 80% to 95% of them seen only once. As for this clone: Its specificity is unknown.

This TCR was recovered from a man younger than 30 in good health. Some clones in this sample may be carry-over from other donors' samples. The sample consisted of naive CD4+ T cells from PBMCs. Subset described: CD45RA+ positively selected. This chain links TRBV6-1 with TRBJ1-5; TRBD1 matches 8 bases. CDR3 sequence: CASSGFFTGGNQPQHF. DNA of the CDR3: TGTGCCAGCAGTGGGTTCTTTACAGGGGGGAATCAGCCCCAGCATTTT.